This T cell receptor beta chain came from a study of CD8 T cells in ankylosing spondylitis. Regarding the study as a whole: The clones that were linked to disease were reported to be significantly enriched in matched synovial fluid samples from ankylosing spondylitis patients. One TCR beta motif, made up of several highly homologous variants, appeared characteristic of ankylosing spondylitis blood. Disease-associated clones were CD8+ and fairly uncommon in peripheral blood.

In the case of this clonotype: What it binds is not known.

The CDR3 runs to 14 residues. CDR1 and CDR2 (germline): SGHTA, FQGNSA. Trimming took 8 bases from V and 9 from J; bases not matched to a gene: 10. Libraries of TCR beta came from quantitative 5'-RACE with molecular barcodes. Using its own MiXCR run on the 5' RACE reads, TCRdb lists one record per CDR3 protein. The data hold hundreds of thousands of distinct CDR3 sequences, with less than 25% observed a single time. Sequenced: blood, either unsorted or a sorted T cell fraction (not recorded which). This clonotype was obtained from a female donor with ankylosing spondylitis or in good health (not recorded which). The V and J genes are TRBV7-2 and TRBJ2-1; 10 nucleotides match TRBD2. The CDR3 here is CASSSGRSRGEQFF. CDR3 coding DNA: TGTGCCAGCTCTAGCGGGAGATCGAGAGGTGAGCAGTTCTTC.